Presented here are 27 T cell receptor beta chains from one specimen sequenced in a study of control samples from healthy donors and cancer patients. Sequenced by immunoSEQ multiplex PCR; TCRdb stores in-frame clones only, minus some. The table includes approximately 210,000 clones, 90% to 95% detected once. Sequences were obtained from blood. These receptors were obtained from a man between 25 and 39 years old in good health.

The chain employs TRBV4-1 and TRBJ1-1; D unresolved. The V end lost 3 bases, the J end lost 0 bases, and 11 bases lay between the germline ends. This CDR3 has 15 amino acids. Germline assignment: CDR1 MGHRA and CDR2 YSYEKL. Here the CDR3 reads CASSQTSAMNTEAFF. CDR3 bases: TGCGCCAGCAGCCAGACTTCAGCGATGAACACTGAAGCTTTCTTT.

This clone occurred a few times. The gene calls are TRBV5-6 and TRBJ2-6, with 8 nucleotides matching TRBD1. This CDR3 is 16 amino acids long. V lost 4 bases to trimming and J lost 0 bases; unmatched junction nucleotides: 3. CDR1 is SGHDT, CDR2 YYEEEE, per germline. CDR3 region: CASSPTGGSGANVLTF. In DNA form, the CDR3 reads TGTGCCAGCAGCCCTACAGGGGGCTCTGGGGCCAACGTCCTGACTTTC.

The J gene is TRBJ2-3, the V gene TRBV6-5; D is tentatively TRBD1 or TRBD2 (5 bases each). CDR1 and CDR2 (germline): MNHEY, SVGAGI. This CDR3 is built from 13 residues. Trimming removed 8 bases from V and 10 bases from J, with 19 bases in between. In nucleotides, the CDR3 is TGTGCCAGCCAGAGGGGAAGGGAAGGGGCGCAGTATTTT. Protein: CASQRGREGAQYF.

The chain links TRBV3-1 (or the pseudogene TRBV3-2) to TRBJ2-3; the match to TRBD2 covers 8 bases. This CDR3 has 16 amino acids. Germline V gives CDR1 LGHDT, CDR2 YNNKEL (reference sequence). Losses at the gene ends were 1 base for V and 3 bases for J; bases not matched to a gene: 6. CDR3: CASSQVAGGRTDTQYF. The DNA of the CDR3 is TGTGCCAGCAGCCAAGTGGCGGGGGGAAGGACAGATACGCAGTATTTT.

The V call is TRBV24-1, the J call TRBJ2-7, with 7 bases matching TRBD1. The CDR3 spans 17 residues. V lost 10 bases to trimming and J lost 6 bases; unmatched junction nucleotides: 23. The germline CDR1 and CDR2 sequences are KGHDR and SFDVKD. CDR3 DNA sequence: TGTGCCACGACTGACAGGGTACGGACTCGTCGATATAGCGAGCAGTACTTC. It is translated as CATTDRVRTRRYSEQYF.

In DNA form, the CDR3 reads TGTGCCAGCAGCCCGGGGGGCCCCGATAGCAATCAGCCCCAGCATTTT. This codes for CASSPGGPDSNQPQHF. The chain recombines TRBV5-4 with TRBJ1-5, with a weak D call TRBD1 (6 bases). Trimming removed 4 bases at V and 0 bases at J, with 14 bases between. The CDR3 extends over 16 amino acids. Germline CDR1 is SGHNT and CDR2 is YYREEE (reference sequence). Variable domain in full (rest from reference TRBV5-4 and TRBJ1-5): ETGVTQSPTHLIKTRGQQVTLRCSSQSGHNTVSWYQQALGQGPQFIFQYYREEENGRGNFPPRFSGLQFPNYSSELNVNALELDDSALYLCASSPGGPDSNQPQHFGDGTRLSIL.

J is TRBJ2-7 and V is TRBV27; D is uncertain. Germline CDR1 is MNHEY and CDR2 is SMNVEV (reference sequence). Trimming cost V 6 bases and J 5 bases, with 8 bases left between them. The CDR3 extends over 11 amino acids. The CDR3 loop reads CASSSHHEQYF. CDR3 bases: TGTGCCAGCAGCTCGCACCACGAGCAGTACTTC.

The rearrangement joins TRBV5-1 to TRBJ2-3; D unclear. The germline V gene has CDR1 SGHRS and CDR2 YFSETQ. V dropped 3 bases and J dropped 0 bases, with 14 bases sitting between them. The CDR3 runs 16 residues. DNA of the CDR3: TGCGCCAGCAGCTCCCTTTCTACGCGGAGCACAGATACGCAGTATTTT. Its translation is CASSSLSTRSTDTQYF. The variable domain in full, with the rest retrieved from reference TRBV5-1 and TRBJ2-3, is KAGVTQTPRYLIKTRGQQVTLSCSPISGHRSVSWYQQTPGQGLQFLFEYFSETQRNKGNFPGRFSGRQFSNSRSEMNVSTLELGDSALYLCASSSLSTRSTDTQYFGPGTRLTVL.

The CDR3 bases are TGTGCCATCAGTGAGTATCGAGGGGTGAACACTGAAGCTTTCTTT. Translating gives CAISEYRGVNTEAFF. The rearrangement links TRBV10-3 to TRBJ1-1; D possibly corresponds to TRBD1 (5 bases). V lost 1 base, J lost 0 bases, and 9 bases lay in between. Per the germline V gene, CDR1 is ENHRY and CDR2 is SYGVKD. The CDR3 runs 15 residues.

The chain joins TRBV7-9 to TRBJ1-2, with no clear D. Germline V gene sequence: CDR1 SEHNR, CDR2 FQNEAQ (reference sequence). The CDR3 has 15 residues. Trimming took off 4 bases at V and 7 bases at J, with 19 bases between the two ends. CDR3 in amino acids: CASSSSGRGLSGYTF. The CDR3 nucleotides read TGTGCCAGCAGCTCCAGCGGGCGGGGATTGAGTGGCTACACCTTC.

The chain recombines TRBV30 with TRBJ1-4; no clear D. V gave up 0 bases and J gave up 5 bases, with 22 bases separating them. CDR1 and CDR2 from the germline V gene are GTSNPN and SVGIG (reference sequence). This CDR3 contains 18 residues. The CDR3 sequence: CAWSVGAREGRVNEKLFF. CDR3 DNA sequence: TGTGCCTGGAGTGTGGGAGCCCGGGAAGGTCGGGTCAATGAAAAACTGTTTTTT.

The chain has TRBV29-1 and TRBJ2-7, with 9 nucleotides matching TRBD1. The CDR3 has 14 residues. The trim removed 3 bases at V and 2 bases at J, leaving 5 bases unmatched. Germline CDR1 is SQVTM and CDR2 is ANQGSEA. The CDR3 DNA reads TGCAGCGTTGAGGTACAGGGGGCAACCTACGAGCAGTACTTC. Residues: CSVEVQGATYEQYF.

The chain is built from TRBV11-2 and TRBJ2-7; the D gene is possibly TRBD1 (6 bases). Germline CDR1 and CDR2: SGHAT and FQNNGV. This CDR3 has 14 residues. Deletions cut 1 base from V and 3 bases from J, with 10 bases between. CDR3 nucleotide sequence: TGTGCCAGCAGCTTAGCCGGACAGCACTACGAGCAGTACTTC. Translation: CASSLAGQHYEQYF. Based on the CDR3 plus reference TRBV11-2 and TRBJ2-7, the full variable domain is EAGVAQSPRYKIIEKRQSVAFWCNPISGHATLYWYQQILGQGPKLLIQFQNNGVVDDSQLPKDRFSAERLKGVDSTLKIQPAKLEDSAVYLCASSLAGQHYEQYFGPGTRLTVT.

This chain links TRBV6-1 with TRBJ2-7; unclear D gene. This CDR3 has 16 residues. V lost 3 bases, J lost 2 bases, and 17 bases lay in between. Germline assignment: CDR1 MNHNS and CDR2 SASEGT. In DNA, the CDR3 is TGTGCCAGCAGTGACCCGTACAGAGGAAACCCCTACGAGCAGTACTTC. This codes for CASSDPYRGNPYEQYF.

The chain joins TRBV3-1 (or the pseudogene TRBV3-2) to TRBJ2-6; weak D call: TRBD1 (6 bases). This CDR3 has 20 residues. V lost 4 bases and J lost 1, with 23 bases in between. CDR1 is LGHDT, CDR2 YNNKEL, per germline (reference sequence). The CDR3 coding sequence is TGTGCCAGCAGCCCTTATTCCTCGACAGGCCCCTGGTCTGGGGCCAACGTCCTGACTTTC. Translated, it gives CASSPYSSTGPWSGANVLTF.

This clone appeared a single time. The CDR3 DNA follows: TGTGCCTGGAGTATTGGCAGCGCTACCCATTCTAATGAAAAACTGTTTTTT. Protein sequence: CAWSIGSATHSNEKLFF. The chain links TRBV30 to TRBJ1-4; D ambiguous. With 2 bases removed from V and 3 bases from J, the gap between germline ends came to 19 bases. The V gene's germline CDR1 is GTSNPN and CDR2 SVGIG (reference sequence). The CDR3 covers 17 residues.

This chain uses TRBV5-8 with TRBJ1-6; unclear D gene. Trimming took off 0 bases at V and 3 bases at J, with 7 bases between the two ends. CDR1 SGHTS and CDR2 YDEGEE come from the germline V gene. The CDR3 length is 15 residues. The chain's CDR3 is CASSLESHYNSPLHF. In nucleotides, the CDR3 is TGTGCCAGCAGCTTGGAGTCCCACTATAATTCACCCCTCCACTTT.

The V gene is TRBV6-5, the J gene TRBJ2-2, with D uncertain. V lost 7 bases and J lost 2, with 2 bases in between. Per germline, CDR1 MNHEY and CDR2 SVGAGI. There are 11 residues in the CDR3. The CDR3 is CASKNTGELFF. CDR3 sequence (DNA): TGTGCCAGCAAAAACACCGGGGAGCTGTTTTTT.

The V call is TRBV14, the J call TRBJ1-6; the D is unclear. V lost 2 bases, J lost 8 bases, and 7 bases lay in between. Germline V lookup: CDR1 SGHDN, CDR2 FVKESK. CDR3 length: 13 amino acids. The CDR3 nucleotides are TGTGCCAGCAGCCAATTACCTGATTCACCCCTCCACTTT. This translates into CASSQLPDSPLHF.

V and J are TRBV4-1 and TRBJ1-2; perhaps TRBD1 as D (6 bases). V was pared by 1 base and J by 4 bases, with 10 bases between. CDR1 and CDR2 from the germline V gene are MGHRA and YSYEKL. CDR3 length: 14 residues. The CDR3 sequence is CASSQVGTSYGYTF. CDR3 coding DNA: TGCGCCAGCAGCCAAGTGGGGACATCCTATGGCTACACCTTC.

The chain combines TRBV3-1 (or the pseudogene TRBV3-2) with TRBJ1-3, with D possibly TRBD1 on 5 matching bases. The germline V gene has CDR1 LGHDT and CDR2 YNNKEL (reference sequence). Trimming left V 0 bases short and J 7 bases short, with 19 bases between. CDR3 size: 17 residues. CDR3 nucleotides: TGTGCCAGCAGCCAAGATTTTCCCGGGGCGAGGACGAACACCATATATTTT. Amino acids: CASSQDFPGARTNTIYF.

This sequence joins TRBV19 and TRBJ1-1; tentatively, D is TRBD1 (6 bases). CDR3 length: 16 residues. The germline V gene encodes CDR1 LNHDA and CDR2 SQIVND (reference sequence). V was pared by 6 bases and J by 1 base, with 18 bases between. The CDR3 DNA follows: TGTGCCAGTAGCAGCCAGAGGTGGGGGGCGAACACTGAAGCTTTCTTT. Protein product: CASSSQRWGANTEAFF. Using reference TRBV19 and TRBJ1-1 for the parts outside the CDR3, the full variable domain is DGGITQSPKYLFRKEGQNVTLSCEQNLNHDAMYWYRQDPGQGLRLIYYSQIVNDFQKGDIAEGYSVSREKKESFPLTVTSAQKNPTAFYLCASSSQRWGANTEAFFGQGTRLTVV.

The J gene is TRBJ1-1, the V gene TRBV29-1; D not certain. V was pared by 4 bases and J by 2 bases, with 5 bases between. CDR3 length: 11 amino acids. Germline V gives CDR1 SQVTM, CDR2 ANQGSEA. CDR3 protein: CSVGRNTEAFF. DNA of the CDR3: TGCAGCGTTGGCCGAAACACTGAAGCTTTCTTT. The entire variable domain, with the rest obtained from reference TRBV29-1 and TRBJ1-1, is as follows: SAVISQKPSRDICQRGTSLTIQCQVDSQVTMMFWYRQQPGQSLTLIATANQGSEATYESGFVIDKFPISRPNLTFSTLTVSNMSPEDSSIYLCSVGRNTEAFFGQGTRLTVV.

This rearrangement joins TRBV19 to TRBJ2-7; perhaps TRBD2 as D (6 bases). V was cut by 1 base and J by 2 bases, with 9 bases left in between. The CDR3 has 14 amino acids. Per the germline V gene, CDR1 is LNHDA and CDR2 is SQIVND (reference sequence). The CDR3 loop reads CASSIGGKPYEQYF. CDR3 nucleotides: TGTGCCAGTAGTATAGGCGGGAAACCCTACGAGCAGTACTTC.

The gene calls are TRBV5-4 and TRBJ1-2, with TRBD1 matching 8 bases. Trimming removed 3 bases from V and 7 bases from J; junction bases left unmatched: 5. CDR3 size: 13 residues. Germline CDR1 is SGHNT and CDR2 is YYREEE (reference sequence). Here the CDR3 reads CASSYDRGGGYTF. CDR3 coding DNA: TGTGCCAGCAGCTACGACAGGGGAGGTGGCTACACCTTC.

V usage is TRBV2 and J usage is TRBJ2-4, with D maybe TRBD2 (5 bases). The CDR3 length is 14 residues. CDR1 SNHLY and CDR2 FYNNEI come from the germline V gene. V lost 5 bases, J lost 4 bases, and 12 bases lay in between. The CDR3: CASSILASKNIQYF. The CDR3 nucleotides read TGTGCCAGCAGTATCCTAGCCAGTAAAAACATTCAGTACTTC.

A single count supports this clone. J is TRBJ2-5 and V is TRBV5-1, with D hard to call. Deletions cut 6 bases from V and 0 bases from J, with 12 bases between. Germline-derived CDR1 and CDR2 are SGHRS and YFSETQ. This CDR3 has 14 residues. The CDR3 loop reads CASNRQADQETQYF. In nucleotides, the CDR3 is TGCGCCAGCAATAGGCAGGCCGACCAAGAGACCCAGTACTTC.